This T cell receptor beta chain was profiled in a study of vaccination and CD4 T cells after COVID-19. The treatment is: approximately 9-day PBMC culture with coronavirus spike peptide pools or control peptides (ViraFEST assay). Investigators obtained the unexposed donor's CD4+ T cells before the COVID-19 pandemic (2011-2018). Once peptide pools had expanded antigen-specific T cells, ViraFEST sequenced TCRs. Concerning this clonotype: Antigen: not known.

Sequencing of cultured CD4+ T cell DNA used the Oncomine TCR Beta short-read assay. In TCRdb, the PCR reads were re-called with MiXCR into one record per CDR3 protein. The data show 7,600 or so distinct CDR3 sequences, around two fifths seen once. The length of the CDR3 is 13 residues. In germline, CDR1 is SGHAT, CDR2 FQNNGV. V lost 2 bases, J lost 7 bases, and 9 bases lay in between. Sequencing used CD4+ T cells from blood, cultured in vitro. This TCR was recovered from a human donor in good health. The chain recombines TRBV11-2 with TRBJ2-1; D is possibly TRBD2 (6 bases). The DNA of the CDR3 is TGTGCCAGCAGCTTAAATGGGGGGAATGAGCAGTTCTTC. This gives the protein CASSLNGGNEQFF. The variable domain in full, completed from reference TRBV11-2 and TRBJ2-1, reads EAGVAQSPRYKIIEKRQSVAFWCNPISGHATLYWYQQILGQGPKLLIQFQNNGVVDDSQLPKDRFSAERLKGVDSTLKIQPAKLEDSAVYLCASSLNGGNEQFFGPGTRLTVL.